One sample yielded the 9 T cell receptor beta chains listed below, sequenced in a study of shared clonotypes between healthy human individuals. TCRdb's table, derived via immunoSEQ multiplex PCR, lists solely in-frame clones and lacks some. The sample includes about 1 million clones, 75% seen only once; the top ten take nearly 1.5%. Sequencing input: memory CD4+ T cells sorted from blood. Subset described: CD45RA-negative fraction. The receptors stem from a man younger than 35 in good health.

This chain uses TRBV7-2 with TRBJ1-2, with 9 nucleotides matching TRBD1. Germline V lookup: CDR1 SGHTA, CDR2 FQGNSA. V was pared by 5 bases and J by 5 bases, with 6 bases of the junction left unmatched. The CDR3 has 14 residues. The DNA of the CDR3 is TGTGCCAGCAGCCAACAGGGGGCGAGTTATGGCTACACCTTC. Translated, it gives CASSQQGASYGYTF.

The chain joins TRBV7-3 to TRBJ2-7; no clear D gene. This CDR3 spans 13 amino acids. Germline CDR1 reads SGHTA; CDR2 reads FQGTGA. The germline V and J ends were trimmed by 2 bases and 2 bases, with 7 bases remaining between them. The DNA of the CDR3 is TGTGCCAGCAGCTTAGGGCAGCCCTACGAGCAGTACTTC. This sequence encodes CASSLGQPYEQYF.

V usage is TRBV2 and J usage is TRBJ2-7; no clear D gene. The CDR3 has 12 residues. Germline V gene sequence: CDR1 SNHLY, CDR2 FYNNEI. V lost 7 bases and J lost 8, with 15 bases in between. The CDR3 here is CASNQRLGQQYF. In DNA, the CDR3 is TGTGCCAGCAACCAGCGCCTCGGGCAGCAGTACTTC.

This clone was counted a few times. V gene TRBV10-3 combines with J gene TRBJ1-4; 7 bases are shared with TRBD1. V dropped 6 bases and J dropped 5; count of bases not matched to a gene: 3. The CDR3 runs to 13 residues. Looked up from germline, CDR1 is ENHRY and CDR2 is SYGVKD. CDR3 DNA sequence: TGTGCCATCAGCCCACAGGGGAATGAAAAACTGTTTTTT. It codes for CAISPQGNEKLFF.

This clone was observed a few times. The rearrangement joins TRBV7-9 to TRBJ1-6, with 7 bases identical to TRBD1. From germline, CDR1 is SEHNR and CDR2 FQNEAQ (reference sequence). CDR3 length: 19 residues. Losses at the gene ends were 0 bases for V and 9 bases for J; bases not matched to a gene: 17. The CDR3 sequence: CASSLAAGLRRGGASPLHF. In nucleotides, the CDR3 is TGTGCCAGCAGCTTAGCGGCTGGCCTTCGACGAGGGGGCGCTTCACCCCTCCACTTT.

The gene calls are TRBV7-2 and TRBJ2-1, with 7 bases aligning to TRBD2. Germline V gene data show CDR1 as SGHTA and CDR2 as FQGNSA. This CDR3 contains 15 residues. J gave up 8 bases and V 5 bases, and 12 bases lay outside the gene matches. The DNA of the CDR3 is TGTGCCAGCAGCCCCGGCAGCGGGGCTATCGATGAGCAGTTCTTC. Protein: CASSPGSGAIDEQFF. Using reference TRBV7-2 and TRBJ2-1 for the parts outside the CDR3, the full variable domain is GAGVSQSPSNKVTEKGKDVELRCDPISGHTALYWYRQSLGQGLEFLIYFQGNSAPDKSGLPSDRFSAERTGGSVSTLTIQRTQQEDSAVYLCASSPGSGAIDEQFFGPGTRLTVL.

The chain carries TRBV2 and TRBJ2-4; D is ambiguous. This CDR3 is built from 16 residues. V lost 7 bases and J lost 1, with 17 bases in between. Per germline, CDR1 SNHLY and CDR2 FYNNEI. The CDR3, as DNA: TGTGCCAGCATTACCGGGCCCATGCCGGCCAAAAACATTCAGTACTTC. This translates into CASITGPMPAKNIQYF.

Points on this clone: Different DNA sequences within this sample yield the same CDR3. In DNA, the CDR3 is TGTGCCAGCAGTCGGGACAGGGCACAAGAGACCCAGTACTTC. Its translation: CASSRDRAQETQYF. This chain connects TRBV2 to TRBJ2-5; 9 bases line up with TRBD1. Germline trimming cut 5 bases from V and 2 bases from J; bases unmatched to any gene: 3. Per germline, CDR1 SNHLY and CDR2 FYNNEI. The CDR3 runs 14 residues.

With regard to this clone: A read error may explain this, as a much larger clone is one base away. The chain recombines TRBV5-6 with TRBJ2-3, with 15 bases fitting TRBD2. This CDR3 contains 16 residues. With 2 bases clipped from V and 3 bases from J, the junction kept 1 base outside the gene matches. Germline V gene data show CDR1 as SGHDT and CDR2 as YYEEEE. The CDR3 DNA sequence: TGTGCCAGCAGCTTCGGACTAGCGGGGGGGACAGATACGCAGTATTTT. It specifies CASSFGLAGGTDTQYF.